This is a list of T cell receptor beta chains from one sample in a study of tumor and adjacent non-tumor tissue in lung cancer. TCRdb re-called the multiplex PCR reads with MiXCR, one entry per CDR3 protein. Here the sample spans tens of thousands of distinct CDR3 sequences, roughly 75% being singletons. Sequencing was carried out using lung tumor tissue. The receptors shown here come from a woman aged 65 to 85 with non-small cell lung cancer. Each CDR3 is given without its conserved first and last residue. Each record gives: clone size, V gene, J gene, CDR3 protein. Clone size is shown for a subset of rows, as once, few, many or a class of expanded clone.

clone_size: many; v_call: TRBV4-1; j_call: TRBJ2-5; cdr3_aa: ASSRSPRDRGETQY
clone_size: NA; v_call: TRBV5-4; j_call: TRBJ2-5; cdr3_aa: ASSFPCHETQY
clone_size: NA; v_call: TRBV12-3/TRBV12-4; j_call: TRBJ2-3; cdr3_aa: ASSVNRGQSDTLY
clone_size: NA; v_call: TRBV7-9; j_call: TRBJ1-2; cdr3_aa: PSSPGTNYGYT
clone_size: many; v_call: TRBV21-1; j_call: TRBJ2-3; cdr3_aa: ASSKEGSGSTDTQY
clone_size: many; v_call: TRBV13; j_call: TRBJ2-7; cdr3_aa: ASSERGAASYEQY
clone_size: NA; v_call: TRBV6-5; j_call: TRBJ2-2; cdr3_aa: ANSRSGGEITGEPF
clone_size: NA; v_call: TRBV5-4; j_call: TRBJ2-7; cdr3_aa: ASSMGSPAYEQY
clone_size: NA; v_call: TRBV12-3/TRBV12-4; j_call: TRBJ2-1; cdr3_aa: ASSSRGGTF
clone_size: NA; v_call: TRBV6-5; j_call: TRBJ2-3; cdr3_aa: ASSSLDGLGDTQY
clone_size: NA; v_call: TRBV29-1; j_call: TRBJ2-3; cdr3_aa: IVKGSADTQY
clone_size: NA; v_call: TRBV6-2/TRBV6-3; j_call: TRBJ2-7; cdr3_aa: AGMDGQNYYEGY
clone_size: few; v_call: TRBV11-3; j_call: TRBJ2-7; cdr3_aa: ASSSTIGAYEQH
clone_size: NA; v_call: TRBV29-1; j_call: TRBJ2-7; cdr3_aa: SADRQGTSGNCEQY
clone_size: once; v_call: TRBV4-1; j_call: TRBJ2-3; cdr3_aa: ASSQAPGLAGDTQY
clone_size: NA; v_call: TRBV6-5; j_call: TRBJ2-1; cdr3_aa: ASSYSRSNQGSDPSAENEQF
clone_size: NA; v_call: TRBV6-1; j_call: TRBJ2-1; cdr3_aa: ASRGDEGSYNEQF